A single TCR beta chain is shown here with its context. It has no known antigen specificity. Per-nucleotide qualities are absent, and no much larger clonotype sits a single base away. Taken from the germline V gene (reference sequence), the CDR1 and CDR2 loops are LNHNV and YYDKDF. Germline trimming: 1 base from V, 5 bases from J; junction bases outside gene matches: 17. The CDR3 has 18 amino acids, counting the end cysteine and phenylalanine. The entry retains the CDR3 DNA only, 54 bases that are in frame from base 1. The data were obtained in a study of T cell changes during pregnancy in multiple sclerosis (dated by TCRdb to about 2019). A note on the overall study: Changes in the T cell repertoire over the course of pregnancy were examined in this study in women with multiple sclerosis.

Receptor amplification or capture employed the immunoSEQ multiplex PCR assay. What TCRdb holds here is the immuneACCESS table cut down to in-frame rearrangements. Part of the clones is not present; checked against another copy, under half of the missing clones reflect an unresolved V gene, and the others are unexplained. The sample data list 70,000 to 75,000 clones, and 85% to 95% of these were observed just once. Of the sample, about 2.5% falls within the top ten clones. Source: peripheral blood, taken before pregnancy. Recombination connected TRBV15 to TRBJ2-7, with 7 middle bases fitting TRBD2. The sequence was collected from a female donor with multiple sclerosis, enrolled in a pregnancy study. The CDR3 region: CATSRAHLPRGVRDEQYF. Here is the DNA: TGTGCCACCAGCAGAGCCCATCTTCCTCGGGGGGTACGCGACGAGCAGTACTTC.